Each of the 16 T cell receptor beta chains below was sequenced from the same sample in a study of blood T cell repertoires in COVID-19. Generated by immunoSEQ multiplex PCR, the TCRdb table keeps only in-frame clones and is missing some. The data show roughly 500,000 clones, with approximately 89% seen just once and around 0.95% held by the top ten. Sequenced sample: peripheral blood. Receptor source: a man aged 18 to 35 with COVID-19, enrolled during active disease.

The gene calls are TRBV11-2 and TRBJ2-1; the match to TRBD2 covers 8 bases. CDR1 and CDR2 from the germline V gene are SGHAT and FQNNGV. This CDR3 is 15 amino acids long. V was pared by 5 bases and J by 9 bases, with 12 bases of the junction left unmatched. The DNA of the CDR3 is TGTGCCAGCAGCCTACCGGGACTAGGGGGGGGTGAGCAGTTCTTC. Translation gives CASSLPGLGGGEQFF.

This chain uses TRBV2 with TRBJ1-6; no definite D call. V dropped 5 bases and J dropped 10 bases, with 9 bases sitting between them. The CDR3 is made up of 12 amino acids. Germline V lookup: CDR1 SNHLY, CDR2 FYNNEI. This CDR3 reads CASSLGPSPLHF. The CDR3 DNA sequence: TGTGCCAGCAGTCTGGGCCCGTCACCCCTCCACTTT.

The CDR3 protein is CASSLERGTDTQYF. The CDR3 DNA reads as TGTGCCAGCAGCTTAGAAAGAGGGACAGATACGCAGTATTTT. The chain employs TRBV11-2 and TRBJ2-3, with D maybe TRBD2 (5 bases). V was clipped by 0 bases and J by 3 bases, with 7 bases between them. Germline values: CDR1 SGHAT, CDR2 FQNNGV. The CDR3 runs 14 residues.

V is TRBV19 and J is TRBJ2-7, with TRBD1 identical over 8 bases. Germline assignment: CDR1 LNHDA and CDR2 SQIVND (reference sequence). V lost 5 bases, J lost 1 base, and 10 bases stayed unmatched. The CDR3 spans 16 residues. The CDR3 loop reads CASSDLAGTGSYEQYF. CDR3 coding DNA: TGTGCCAGTAGTGATTTAGCCGGGACAGGTTCCTACGAGCAGTACTTC.

J is TRBJ1-6 and V is TRBV14; 7 bases fit TRBD1. Per the germline V gene, CDR1 is SGHDN and CDR2 is FVKESK. The CDR3 totals 13 residues. Trimming removed 6 bases from V and 10 bases from J; junction bases left unmatched: 6. CDR3 nucleotides: TGTGCCAGCAGACCCGACAGGGACTCACCCCTCCACTTT. It yields the protein CASRPDRDSPLHF.

This clone was detected a few times. The genes are TRBV10-1 and TRBJ2-3, with D possibly being TRBD2 (5 bases). The CDR3 totals 17 residues. CDR1 is WNHNN and CDR2 is SYGVQD in the germline V gene (reference sequence). The V end lost 0 bases, the J end lost 2 bases, and 15 bases lay between the germline ends. The CDR3 bases are TGCGCCAGCAGTGAGTCGTTGGCCAGCGGCCTCACAGATACGCAGTATTTT. Residues: CASSESLASGLTDTQYF.

This clone was detected once. This chain uses TRBV6-5 with TRBJ1-5; the match to TRBD1 covers 11 bases. This CDR3 has 15 amino acids. Germline lookup yields CDR1 MNHEY and CDR2 SVGAGI. V gave up 6 bases and J gave up 5 bases; unmatched junction bases: 6. For the CDR3, the DNA is TGTGCCAGCAGCCTCGGACAGGGGGCGCATCAGCCCCAGCATTTT. As protein: CASSLGQGAHQPQHF.

The rearrangement joins TRBV5-1 to TRBJ2-1, with 15 bases that match TRBD2. Germline CDR1 reads SGHRS; CDR2 reads YFSETQ. With V trimmed by 4 bases and J by 5 bases, 7 bases remained unmatched. The CDR3 is made up of 17 amino acids. This CDR3 reads CASSPPRTSGGDNEQFF. The CDR3 DNA reads as TGCGCCAGCAGCCCCCCCCGGACTAGCGGGGGGGACAATGAGCAGTTCTTC.

This clone was detected only a few times. V and J are TRBV5-4 and TRBJ2-1; 7 bases are a match to TRBD2. The J segment lost 2 bases and the V segment lost 0 bases, leaving 5 bases of the junction unmatched. The V gene's germline CDR1 is SGHNT and CDR2 YYREEE (reference sequence). CDR3 length equals 16 residues. The DNA of the CDR3 is TGTGCCAGCAGCTTGGGACTAGCCGACCCCTACAATGAGCAGTTCTTC. This gives the protein CASSLGLADPYNEQFF.

The chain recombines TRBV6-5 with TRBJ1-2, with D unclear. The CDR3 is 15 amino acids. The germline V and J ends were trimmed by 0 bases and 6 bases, with 14 bases remaining between them. Germline loops: CDR1 MNHEY, CDR2 SVGAGI. The CDR3 DNA is TGTGCCAGCAGTTACTCGAATAAGGCTGGGCATGGCTACACCTTC. The encoded protein is CASSYSNKAGHGYTF.

This CDR3 reads CASSLVRTRESPLHF. CDR3 sequence (DNA): TGTGCCAGCAGCTTGGTACGGACAAGGGAATCACCCCTCCACTTT. The chain couples TRBV5-6 to TRBJ1-6, with D possibly TRBD1 on 5 matching bases. The CDR3 sequence is 15 residues long. Trimming took 0 bases from V and 10 from J, leaving 14 bases between them. CDR1 and CDR2 from the germline V gene are SGHDT and YYEEEE.

This clone was counted a single time. The chain links TRBV18 to TRBJ2-7; D may be TRBD2 (5 bases). Deletions cut 5 bases from V and 1 base from J, with 12 bases between. The CDR3 runs to 14 residues. Per the germline V gene, CDR1 is KGHSH and CDR2 is LQKENI. The CDR3 sequence is CASSGGASSYEQYF. For the CDR3, the DNA is TGTGCCAGCTCAGGAGGTGCCAGTTCCTACGAGCAGTACTTC.

The V gene is TRBV12-3 or TRBV12-4, the J gene TRBJ2-7; D is unresolved. The CDR3 is made up of 11 amino acids. V was shortened by 4 bases and J by 2 bases, with 3 bases between the two germline ends. The CDR3 protein is CASSYTYEQYF. The CDR3 DNA is TGTGCCAGCAGTTATACCTACGAGCAGTACTTC.

This clone occurred once. The chain combines TRBV27 with TRBJ2-7, with TRBD1 matching over 8 bases. The CDR3 contains 14 residues. The germline V gene encodes CDR1 MNHEY and CDR2 SMNVEV (reference sequence). With V trimmed by 6 bases and J by 4 bases, 8 bases remained unmatched. The CDR3 nucleotides are TGTGCCAGCAGCGACAGGGGTCACGGATACGAGCAGTACTTC. Residues: CASSDRGHGYEQYF.

The chain is built from TRBV19 and TRBJ1-5, with 7 positions matching TRBD1. The CDR3 extends over 18 amino acids. The V gene end was trimmed by 6 bases and the J gene end by 1 base; junction bases not matched to a gene: 15. CDR1 is LNHDA, CDR2 SQIVND, per germline (reference sequence). As DNA, the CDR3 is TGTGCCAGTAGCTTAACCCGGGACAGACCTCTAAGCAATCAGCCCCAGCATTTT. Translated, it gives CASSLTRDRPLSNQPQHF.

The chain links TRBV12-3 or TRBV12-4 to TRBJ2-7; D unresolved. Trimming removed 6 bases at V and 6 bases at J, with 15 bases between. The CDR3 has 13 amino acids. CDR3 loop: CASSPKFLGEQYF. The CDR3 coding sequence is TGTGCCAGCAGCCCTAAGTTCCTAGGCGAGCAGTACTTC.